This TCR beta chain was retrieved from a study of control samples from healthy donors and cancer patients. Generated by immunoSEQ multiplex PCR, the TCRdb table keeps only in-frame clones and is missing some. The data contain about 120,000 clones, about 90% of them singletons. This CDR3 is built from 12 residues. Trimming took off 3 bases at V and 10 bases at J, with 15 bases between the two ends. Per germline, CDR1 GTSNPN and CDR2 SVGIG (reference sequence). The clonotype comes from a young man in good health. V gene TRBV30 combines with J gene TRBJ1-2; possible D gene TRBD1, 6 bases. The sequencing input was blood. CDR3 sequence (DNA): TGTGCCTGGAGCCAGACAGGTGGGCACTACACCTTC. The encoded protein is CAWSQTGGHYTF. The entire variable domain, with the rest obtained from reference TRBV30 and TRBJ1-2, is as follows: SQTIHQWPATLVQPVGSPLSLECTVEGTSNPNLYWYRQAAGRGLQLLFYSVGIGQISSEVPQNLSASRPQDRQFILSSKKLLLSDSGFYLCAWSQTGGHYTFGSGTRLTVV.